A selection of T cell receptor beta chains follows, all from one sample in a study of T cell repertoires in cytomegalovirus infection. A single record per CDR3 protein comes from TCRdb applying MiXCR to the reads. The top ten clones hold about 18% of a sample with approximately 200,000 distinct CDR3 sequences, 22% of them seen once. The specimen was CD8+ T cells from PBMCs. The receptors shown here come from a human donor in good health (CMV status not recorded). Some clones in this sample may be carry-over from other donors' samples. The CDR3 runs from the conserved cysteine through the conserved F or W. The D gene is left open where the match is weak. A row's size may be missing; if present it is once, few, many or a size class.

NA	TRBJ2-3	TRBV15	14	NA	TGTGCCACCAGCAGATGGACAGTGACAAATACGCAGTATTTT	CATSRWTVTNTQYF
NA	TRBJ2-7	TRBV20-1	14	NA	TGCAGTGCTTCTGACAGGGAGGGGTACTACGAGCAGTACTTC	CSASDREGYYEQYF
many	TRBJ2-3	TRBV7-2	15	NA	TGTGCCAGCAGCTTAGAGGGCTATGCCACAGATACGCAGTATTTT	CASSLEGYATDTQYF
few	TRBJ2-1	TRBV7-8	13	NA	TGTGCCAGCAGCTTCACCGGGTACAATGAGCAGTTCTTC	CASSFTGYNEQFF
few	TRBJ1-5	TRBV28	14	NA	TGTGCCAGCAGACCCGAAATAGGGAGTCAGCCCCAGCATTTT	CASRPEIGSQPQHF
few	TRBJ1-2	TRBV28	15	TRBD1	TGTGCCAGCAGAAACCCGCCGACAGGGAGCTATGGCTACACCTTC	CASRNPPTGSYGYTF
many	TRBJ2-1	TRBV4-1	15	TRBD1	TGCGCCAGCAGTCAGGTGGACAGGGGTAACTATGAGCAGTTCTTC	CASSQVDRGNYEQFF
NA	TRBJ1-5	TRBV12-3/TRBV12-4	14	TRBD1	TGTGCCAGCAGTTGGGGACAGGGGAGCCAGCCCCAGCATTTT	CASSWGQGSQPQHF
many	TRBJ2-7	TRBV7-9	15	TRBD1	TGTGCCAGCAGCGGGTCCGGGACAGGGATCTTCGAGCAGTACTTC	CASSGSGTGIFEQYF
many	TRBJ1-1	TRBV7-2	16	NA	TGTGCCAGCAGCTTAGGTCTCTCAGGGGCTTACACTGAAGCTTTCTTT	CASSLGLSGAYTEAFF
few	TRBJ2-1	TRBV5-1	15	TRBD2	TGCGCCAGCAGCTGGACTAGCGGGGGGGTCAATGAGCAGTTCTTC	CASSWTSGGVNEQFF
NA	TRBJ2-7	TRBV14	12	NA	TGTGCCAGCAGCACTTACAGGGACGAGCAGTACTTC	CASSTYRDEQYF
many	TRBJ2-6	TRBV7-2	11	NA	TGTGCCAGCAGCTCCCGGGAGCCCCCTTCTTTC	CASSSREPPSF
NA	TRBJ2-1	TRBV7-6	16	TRBD2	TGTGCCAGCACAAGGGGACTAGCGGGGGGATATGGTGAGCAGTTCTTC	CASTRGLAGGYGEQFF
NA	TRBJ1-3	TRBV28	12	NA	TGTGCCAGCAGGACAGATGGAAACACCATATATTTT	CASRTDGNTIYF
NA	TRBJ1-1	TRBV29-1	12	NA	TGCAGCGTTGGGGTGGGAAACACTGAAGCTTTCTTT	CSVGVGNTEAFF
few	TRBJ2-3	TRBV19	13	NA	TGTGCCAGTAGTGTCCGGAGTGTAGATACGCAGTATTTT	CASSVRSVDTQYF
NA	TRBJ2-2	TRBV28	14	NA	TGTGCCAGCAGCCCCACACTGAACACCGGGGAGCTGTTTTTT	CASSPTLNTGELFF
many	TRBJ2-1	TRBV7-9	18	TRBD2	TGTGCCAGCAGCTTAGTTGGTAGCGGGGGAGTCTCCTACAATGAGCAGTTCTTC	CASSLVGSGGVSYNEQFF
NA	TRBJ1-1	TRBV6-5	14	NA	TGTGCCAGCAGTTACCTCCCGGGGGACACTGAAGCTTTCTTT	CASSYLPGDTEAFF
few	TRBJ1-3	TRBV28	17	NA	TGTGCCAGCAGCCCCCGTGGGGCGGGGGTCCCTGGAAACACCATATATTTT	CASSPRGAGVPGNTIYF
NA	TRBJ2-5	TRBV7-9	19	NA	TGTGCCAGCAGCTTAGAGGAGACAGGCCTTCCCAGTGGGATAGAGACCCAGTACTTC	CASSLEETGLPSGIETQYF
few	TRBJ2-6	TRBV28	18	NA	TGTGCCAGCAGTTTATCAGGGCCCGAGGTAGCTGGGGCCAACGTCCTGACTTTC	CASSLSGPEVAGANVLTF
NA	TRBJ2-7	TRBV7-9	15	TRBD1	TGTGCCAGCAGCTTCGGACCGGGACAGGGTTACGAGCAGTACTTC	CASSFGPGQGYEQYF
NA	TRBJ1-2	TRBV12-3/TRBV12-4	11	NA	TGTGCCAGCAGTGCTTCGGGTGGCTACACCTTC	CASSASGGYTF
NA	TRBJ2-1	TRBV15	17	NA	TGTGCCACCAGCACCGACGGAGGAGGGGCCTTCTACAATGAGCAGTTCTTC	CATSTDGGGAFYNEQFF
NA	TRBJ1-2	TRBV7-8	17	NA	TGTGCCAGCAGCTCGTACAGGACGCAAGAACTATCCTATGGCTACACCTTC	CASSSYRTQELSYGYTF
NA	TRBJ2-1	TRBV20-1	15	NA	TGCAGTGCTAGAGGGTCGGGGGCGGTGGGCAATGAGCAGTTCTTC	CSARGSGAVGNEQFF
many	TRBJ2-7	TRBV28	15	TRBD1	TGTGCCAGCAGTTGGACAGGGCAGAGCTCCTACGAGCAGTACTTC	CASSWTGQSSYEQYF
NA	TRBJ2-3	TRBV7-1	16	NA	TGTGCCAGCAGCCCAGCAGGCCACCGAAGCACAGATACGCAGTATTTT	CASSPAGHRSTDTQYF
NA	TRBJ2-6	TRBV2	16	NA	TGTGCCAGCATTGGTGCCGCAAGCTCTGGGGCCAACGTCCTGACTTTC	CASIGAASSGANVLTF
many	TRBJ2-1	TRBV12-3/TRBV12-4	12	NA	TGTGCCAGCAGTTTAGGGATTAATGAGCAGTTCTTC	CASSLGINEQFF
NA	TRBJ1-2	TRBV29-1	12	TRBD1	TGCAGCGACCGGACAGGCAACTATGGCTACACCTTC	CSDRTGNYGYTF
many	TRBJ1-2	TRBV7-8	15	NA	TGTGCCAGCAGCTTAGACCCGGGGGCTCTGAATGGCTACACCTTC	CASSLDPGALNGYTF
NA	TRBJ2-6	TRBV28	19	NA	TGTGCCAGCAGTGCAGCAGGGTCCGCTAACCCATCTGGGGCCAACGTCCTGACTTTC	CASSAAGSANPSGANVLTF
few	TRBJ2-1	TRBV28	17	NA	TGTGCCAGCAGTTCCCTCTCTTTGGCCGGGGTGGTTGGTGAGCAGTTCTTC	CASSSLSLAGVVGEQFF
NA	TRBJ2-1	TRBV15	14	NA	TGTGCCACCAGCAGCCCTTGGAACAGTTGGGAGCAGTTCTTC	CATSSPWNSWEQFF
many	TRBJ2-7	TRBV4-1	14	NA	TGCGCCAGCAGCCAAGTATGGGGCTCCTACGAGCAGTACTTC	CASSQVWGSYEQYF
few	TRBJ1-1	TRBV27	14	NA	TGTGCCAGCAGCCCGATTGTGAGGTACGCTGAAGCTTTCTTT	CASSPIVRYAEAFF
few	TRBJ2-1	TRBV10-3	13	TRBD1	TGTGCCATCAGTGCGACAGGGACCAATGAGCAGTTCTTC	CAISATGTNEQFF